The sequence of this T cell receptor (beta chain) was determined in a study of blood T cell repertoires in COVID-19. Study in general: Sample material is recorded as cDNA or gDNA derived from T cells, B-cell-depleted T cells, or PBMCs.

CDR3 length: 14 residues. The V segment lost 3 bases and the J segment 7 bases; nucleotides outside the gene matches: 4. Germline loops: CDR1 LGHNT, CDR2 FRNRAP. Cohort placement rested on clinical history that participants reported themselves. Sequencing used immunoSEQ multiplex PCR; TCRdb keeps in-frame clones, though not all of them. The sample has under 300,000 clones, 88% seen once. The sample was PBMCs or T cells enriched from blood (not recorded which). The origin of this receptor is a woman between 40 and 55 years old with acute COVID-19. The chain recombines TRBV12-5 with TRBJ1-5; 9 bases match TRBD1. The CDR3 here is CASGLTGGGQPQHF. The CDR3 DNA reads TGTGCTAGTGGTTTAACAGGGGGCGGCCAGCCCCAGCATTTT.